The source of this T cell receptor beta chain is a study of cytomegalovirus exposure and HLA in healthy donors. Sequenced by immunoSEQ multiplex PCR; TCRdb stores in-frame clones only, minus some. The top ten clones hold roughly 4% of a sample with roughly 100,000 clones, around 83% of them seen once. J lost 1 base, V lost 8 bases, and 10 bases had no gene match. Germline assignment: CDR1 LNHDA and CDR2 SQIVND (reference sequence). There are 17 residues in the CDR3. The TCR was taken from a woman aged 18-29 years in good health and CMV-seropositive. Sequenced sample: PBMCs. The chain employs TRBV19 and TRBJ2-2; the match to TRBD2 covers 10 bases. The CDR3 coding sequence is TGTGCCAGTCGGGTAAAGGGACTAGCGAGGAACACCGGGGAGCTGTTTTTT. Translating gives CASRVKGLARNTGELFF.